The present T cell receptor beta chain was sequenced within a study of blood T cells in healthy people across ages. Overall study results and limits: A strong correlation was found between TCR beta diversity and the percentage of naive T cells. Long-lived and aged donors differed, with more naive CD4+ cells and higher diversity in the long-lived. Naive and antigen-experienced cells were not separated, limiting conclusive comparison.

Using a J-beta primer mix together with a sample-barcoded 5' primer, a second PCR was run for about 7 to 12 cycles. TCRdb reprocessed the 5' RACE reads via MiXCR and lists one record per CDR3 protein. The table has 850,000 or so distinct CDR3 sequences, less than 35% seen once; the top ten hold 15% to 20%. The CDR3 runs to 14 residues. Germline-derived CDR1 and CDR2 are SEHNR and FQNEAQ (reference sequence). V gave up 4 bases and J gave up 8 bases, with 14 bases separating them. The table lists this clonotype with a few counts. What it binds is not known. The sequence derives from a woman of 80 years or more in good health. Sample: blood. This chain joins TRBV7-9 and TRBJ1-4; D unresolved. CDR3 coding DNA: TGTGCCAGCAGCTACTCTGACGGCCGGGAAAAACTGTTTTTT. Translating it yields CASSYSDGREKLFF.